This T cell receptor (beta chain) was captured by sequencing in a study of blood T cell repertoires in COVID-19. The protocol was immunoSEQ multiplex PCR, while the TCRdb copy is restricted to in-frame clones and leaves out a portion. The sample includes 100,000 to 150,000 clones, 70% to 80% of them seen just once. The CDR3 extends over 15 amino acids. V gave up 5 bases and J gave up 11 bases; unmatched junction bases: 9. The germline V gene has CDR1 SGHTA and CDR2 FQGNSA. The TCR sequence derives from a man aged 40-49 years with active or convalescent COVID-19. The chain carries TRBV7-2 and TRBJ2-4; 13 positions match TRBD2. Specimen: peripheral blood. CDR3 sequence (DNA): TGTGCCAGCAGCCGCCAGACTAGCGGGGGGTCTCTTCAGTACTTC. Its translation: CASSRQTSGGSLQYF.